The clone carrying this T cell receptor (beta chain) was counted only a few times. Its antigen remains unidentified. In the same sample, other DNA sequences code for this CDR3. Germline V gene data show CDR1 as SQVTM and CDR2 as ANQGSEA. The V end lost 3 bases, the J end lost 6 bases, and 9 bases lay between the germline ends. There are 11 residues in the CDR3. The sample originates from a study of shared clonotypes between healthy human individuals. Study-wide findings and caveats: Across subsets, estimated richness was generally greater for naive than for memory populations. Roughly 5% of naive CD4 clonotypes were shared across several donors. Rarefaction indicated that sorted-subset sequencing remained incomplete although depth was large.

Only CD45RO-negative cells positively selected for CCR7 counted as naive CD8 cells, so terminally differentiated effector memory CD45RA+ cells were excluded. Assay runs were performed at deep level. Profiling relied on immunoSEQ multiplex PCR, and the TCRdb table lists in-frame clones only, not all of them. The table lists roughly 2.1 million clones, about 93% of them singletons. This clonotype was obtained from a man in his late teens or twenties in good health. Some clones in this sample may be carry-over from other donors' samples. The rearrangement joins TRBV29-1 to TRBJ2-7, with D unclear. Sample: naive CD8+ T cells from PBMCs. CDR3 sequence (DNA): TGCAGCGTTGAGGTCCCCCCCGAGCAGTACTTC. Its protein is CSVEVPPEQYF.